The present T cell receptor beta chain was sequenced within a study of OX40 agonist ivuxolimab in advanced cancers. The study, taken as a whole, reports: The authors also found low normalized T-cell clonal expansion in some nonresponders. Relative to CD4+, CD8+ T cells held more expanded clones on average.

The protocol was immunoSEQ multiplex PCR, while the TCRdb copy is restricted to in-frame clones and leaves out a portion. The sample consists of more than 75,000 clones, about 85% of them appearing once. The CDR3 loop spans 15 amino acids. V shed 0 bases and J shed 4 bases, with 10 bases lying between them. Germline assignment: CDR1 SGHRS and CDR2 YFSETQ. With respect to this clone: The antigen remains undetermined.

The chain uses TRBV5-1 and TRBJ2-2; tentative D call: TRBD1 (6 bases). The specimen was CD4+ or CD8+ T cells sorted from blood, collected in a trial of the OX40 agonist ivuxolimab. This receptor was identified in an adult with an advanced solid tumor such as melanoma, head and neck, liver or kidney cancer. CDR3 in amino acids: CASSLVWTATGELFF. As DNA, the CDR3 is TGCGCCAGCAGCTTGGTTTGGACAGCCACCGGGGAGCTGTTTTTT.